This T cell receptor (beta chain) is drawn from a study of beta chain features in type 1 diabetes. The overall study: All of the samples together had over 90 million sorted cells examined.

Since all of the isolated RNA was reverse transcribed, expressed TCRB transcripts were what got sequenced. The protocol was immunoSEQ multiplex PCR, while the TCRdb copy is restricted to in-frame clones and leaves out a portion. The sample yields some 150,000 clones, around a tenth seen once. The CDR3 runs 15 residues. Unmatched junction bases numbered 3, after V lost 0 bases and J lost 1 base. Germline CDR1 reads MNHEY; CDR2 reads SVGAGI. This clonotype originated in a woman in her 40s in good health. The sample consisted of central memory CD4+ T cells from blood. This chain joins TRBV6-5 and TRBJ2-7; 7 positions match TRBD1. CDR3 nucleotide sequence: TGTGCCAGCAGTTACTCGTGGGACAGTTCCTACGAGCAGTACTTC. Translating gives CASSYSWDSSYEQYF.